What follows are 6 T cell receptor beta chains derived from one specimen sequenced in a study of T cell repertoires in cytomegalovirus infection. TCRdb re-derived calls from the reads in MiXCR, one entry per CDR3 protein. The profile shows approximately 220,000 distinct CDR3 sequences, around 35% of them singletons. For these TCRs, the target antigens are not known. Material: CD8+ T cells from cultured PBMCs, obtained from culture after CMV antigen stimulation. These receptor sequences come from a human donor in good health (CMV status not recorded). Some clones in this sample may be carry-over from other donors' samples.

The sample holds a few counts of this clonotype. This sequence joins TRBV10-3 and TRBJ2-7, with 10 bases fitting TRBD1. Trimming cost V 5 bases and J 5 bases; bases outside gene matches: 6. The CDR3 consists of 14 residues. Germline CDR1 is ENHRY and CDR2 is SYGVKD. CDR3 protein: CAISSGTGVDEQYF. CDR3 in DNA: TGTGCCATCAGTTCCGGGACAGGGGTTGACGAGCAGTACTTC.

The chain has TRBV20-1 and TRBJ2-1, with TRBD2 matching over 7 bases. J lost 0 bases, V lost 3 bases, and 2 bases had no gene match. Germline V gene data show CDR1 as DFQATT and CDR2 as SNEGSKA (reference sequence). The CDR3 is 14 amino acids. The CDR3 DNA sequence: TGCAGTGCTAGCGGGGGGAGCTCCTACAATGAGCAGTTCTTC. This sequence encodes CSASGGSSYNEQFF.

This clonotype has a handful of counts. V usage is TRBV6-6 and J usage is TRBJ1-1, with D unresolved. This CDR3 is built from 13 residues. Trimming stripped 5 bases from V and 1 base from J, with 8 bases between. Germline V lookup: CDR1 MNHNY, CDR2 SVGAGI (reference sequence). CDR3 in DNA: TGTGCCAGCAGTGAGATCTCGAACACTGAAGCTTTCTTT. Translation: CASSEISNTEAFF.

This clonotype was seen repeatedly, ten times or more. This chain uses TRBV12-3 or TRBV12-4 with TRBJ1-5; D possibly corresponds to TRBD1 (5 bases). The V and J ends lost 5 bases and 0 bases respectively, with 5 bases between them. The CDR3 extends over 13 amino acids. The CDR3 reads CASSRGSNQPQHF. The CDR3 DNA reads as TGTGCCAGCAGTAGGGGTAGCAATCAGCCCCAGCATTTT.

The chain recombines TRBV7-2 with TRBJ1-1; no reliable D call. This CDR3 region has 14 residues. The V and J ends lost 0 bases and 3 bases respectively, with 8 bases between them. Germline V CDR1 and CDR2: SGHTA, FQGNSA. The DNA for the CDR3 is TGTGCCAGCAGCTTAGCAGGTAGGGACACTGAAGCTTTCTTT. It translates to CASSLAGRDTEAFF.

The chain employs TRBV6-5 and TRBJ2-5; weak D call: TRBD2 (5 bases). The CDR3 is made up of 14 amino acids. Germline V lookup: CDR1 MNHEY, CDR2 SVGAGI. Trimming left V 7 bases short and J 4 bases short, with 16 bases between. CDR3 amino acids: CASNVAEGPETQYF. CDR3 sequence (DNA): TGTGCCAGCAACGTGGCCGAGGGTCCAGAGACCCAGTACTTC.